This entry features one T cell receptor beta chain sequence. Its antigen remains undetermined. No clone much larger than this one lies a single base away; base qualities are absent. From the germline V gene, CDR1 is SGHAT and CDR2 is FQNNGV. Here V drops 1 base and J drops 6 bases, and the junction holds 14 bases not matched to any gene. Its CDR3 holds 17 amino acids, cysteine through phenylalanine. CDR3 DNA only is kept here, 51 bases in frame from base 1. What the time point label conveys for this sample: week 35, safety follow-up. Each vaccine dose was 300 ug of a 20-mer mutant IDH1 peptide in Montanide, given subcutaneously with topical imiquimod. Eight vaccinations were administered to patients in weeks 1, 3, 5, 7, 11, 15, 19 and 23, corresponding to visits V03 through V10. All donors had newly diagnosed IDH1-mutant astrocytomas of WHO grade 3 or 4 that showed loss of nuclear ATRX. The samples were drawn from NOA16, a multicentre, single-arm, open-label phase I trial in Germany that tested a mutant IDH1 peptide vaccine in humans for the first time. Genomic DNA for TCRB sequencing was isolated from EDTA blood with the DNeasy Blood and Tissue Kit.

The library was prepared using the immunoSEQ multiplex PCR assay. Rearranged TCR beta chain sequences were amplified using the hsTCRB Kit according to the manufacturer's protocol. TCRB libraries were sequenced on an Illumina MiSeq. The original pipeline was this. The kit vendor's proprietary platform handled demultiplexing, trimming and gene mapping. Imported from immuneACCESS, the table was reduced by TCRdb to in-frame sequences with V and J called. These copies leave out some clones; in studies compared against another copy, an unresolved V gene accounts for under half, and the cause of the remainder is not known. V, J and clone size are those of that table, while D and trimming were read from the DNA. In all, the sample holds 50,000 to 70,000 clones, and around 84% of those were seen once. The ten largest account for around 4.6% of the sample. This entry belongs to a study of a mutant IDH1 vaccine in newly diagnosed glioma (dated by TCRdb to the early 2020s). In terms of the full investigation: Vaccination began 4-6 weeks after radiotherapy alone, or alongside temozolomide cycles in the chemotherapy-containing groups. Longitudinal TCRB deep sequencing was performed for some 25 treated patients wherever samples were available for exploratory analyses. The week-35 safety follow-up took place at visit V12, and the week-47 end of study took place at visit V13. Prior to enrollment, patients had been given standard therapy consisting of radiotherapy alone, temozolomide alone, or radiochemotherapy with temozolomide, with the combination given to most patients. Of the approximately 35 treated patients, around 62% were male and about 40% were female, and a mean age of around 40 years was recorded. Peripheral blood was drawn at six visits: V03 (baseline), V05, V07, V10, V12 and V13. Findings and caveats that apply to the study as a whole: It was noted by the authors that analyses of patient blood samples could not be reproduced owing to sample limitations. Immune responses induced by the vaccine were seen in over 90% of patients across multiple MHC alleles. Pseudoprogression appeared unrelated to alterations in the top peripheral T cell clonotypes detected by TCRB sequencing. Selection of PBMC samples for TCRB deep sequencing was based on availability.

The chain is made from TRBV11-2 and TRBJ2-7, with 8 junctional bases fitting TRBD1. This sequence originates from a man aged 30-40 years with glioma. The material was PBMCs, obtained from a glioma patient whose treatment included an IDH1 peptide vaccine. The CDR3 loop reads CASSLARTGYGRGEQYF. The DNA reads TGTGCCAGCAGCTTAGCGAGGACAGGGTACGGAAGGGGCGAGCAGTACTTC.